Listed below are T cell receptor beta chains from one sample, sequenced in a study of T-cell memory formation after mild COVID-19. TCRdb independently ran MiXCR on the 5' RACE reads; one entry per CDR3 protein. The sample carries just under 150,000 distinct CDR3 sequences, about 19% recorded once. The specimen sequenced was PBMCs or a T cell subset sorted from them (not recorded which). The receptors stem from an adult woman who had mild COVID-19 (a few samples of this study predate the infection). Cell type and time point are not known. The CDR3 runs from the conserved cysteine through the conserved F or W. Each record gives: J gene, D gene, V gene, clone size, CDR3 DNA, CDR3 protein. D genes are given only for firm matches. A row's size may be missing; if present it is once, few, many or a size class.

J gene: TRBJ2-7
D gene: .
V gene: TRBV7-2
clone size: few
CDR3 DNA: TGTGCCAGCAGCTTAGGGACGGCGTCGGGGTACGAGCAGTACTTC
CDR3 protein: CASSLGTASGYEQYF

J gene: TRBJ1-2
D gene: .
V gene: TRBV30
clone size: .
CDR3 DNA: TGTGCCTGGCCCCGAGTGGGGGGAGGCTACACCTTC
CDR3 protein: CAWPRVGGGYTF

J gene: TRBJ2-3
D gene: .
V gene: TRBV25-1
clone size: .
CDR3 DNA: TGTGCCAGCAGTTCCGCCACCACAGATACGCAGTATTTT
CDR3 protein: CASSSATTDTQYF

J gene: TRBJ1-4
D gene: .
V gene: TRBV5-1
clone size: few
CDR3 DNA: TGCGCCAGCAGCTATGACGGTTATGCAACTAATGAAAAACTGTTTTTT
CDR3 protein: CASSYDGYATNEKLFF

J gene: TRBJ2-2
D gene: TRBD2
V gene: TRBV12-3/TRBV12-4
clone size: few
CDR3 DNA: TGTGCCAGCAGTATATCTAGCGGTACCGGGGAGCTGTTTTTT
CDR3 protein: CASSISSGTGELFF

J gene: TRBJ2-2
D gene: .
V gene: TRBV7-8
clone size: .
CDR3 DNA: TGTGCCAGCAGCTTAGGCGGCCCACCTCCATCGAACACCGGGGAGCTGTTTTTT
CDR3 protein: CASSLGGPPPSNTGELFF

J gene: TRBJ1-5
D gene: .
V gene: TRBV6-5
clone size: .
CDR3 DNA: TGTGCCAGCGCCGCGAGGGGGGGCAATCAGCCCCAGCATTTT
CDR3 protein: CASAARGGNQPQHF

J gene: TRBJ2-3
D gene: TRBD1
V gene: TRBV2
clone size: few
CDR3 DNA: TGTGCCAGCCGCAGGGGGCAGACAGATACGCAGTATTTT
CDR3 protein: CASRRGQTDTQYF

J gene: TRBJ2-3
D gene: .
V gene: TRBV6-6
clone size: few
CDR3 DNA: TGTGCCAGCAGCCTCGGCACTAGCCTAAGCACAGATACGCAGTATTTT
CDR3 protein: CASSLGTSLSTDTQYF

J gene: TRBJ1-6
D gene: .
V gene: TRBV7-2
clone size: .
CDR3 DNA: TGTGCCAGCAGCTTAGAGAGGTTCTATAATTCACCCCTCCACTTT
CDR3 protein: CASSLERFYNSPLHF

J gene: TRBJ2-1
D gene: .
V gene: TRBV24-1
clone size: .
CDR3 DNA: TGTGCCACCAGTGATTTCAGGTCTAGTGGATACAATGAGCAGTTCTTC
CDR3 protein: CATSDFRSSGYNEQFF

J gene: TRBJ2-3
D gene: .
V gene: TRBV5-1
clone size: .
CDR3 DNA: TGCGCCAGCAGCGTAGGGACTCCCACAGATACGCAGTATTTT
CDR3 protein: CASSVGTPTDTQYF

J gene: TRBJ2-2
D gene: .
V gene: TRBV3-1
clone size: few
CDR3 DNA: TGTGCCAGCAGCCCCTACCGTACAGGGTACACCGGGGAGCTGTTTTTT
CDR3 protein: CASSPYRTGYTGELFF

J gene: TRBJ2-3
D gene: TRBD1
V gene: TRBV7-9
clone size: .
CDR3 DNA: TGTGCCAGCAGCCAAGAAAGGACAGGGGGCACAGATACGCAGTATTTT
CDR3 protein: CASSQERTGGTDTQYF

J gene: TRBJ2-7
D gene: .
V gene: TRBV6-5
clone size: few
CDR3 DNA: TGTGCCAGCAGCACCTCCGGTAGGGGATCCTACGAGCAGTACTTC
CDR3 protein: CASSTSGRGSYEQYF

J gene: TRBJ1-6
D gene: .
V gene: TRBV12-3/TRBV12-4
clone size: .
CDR3 DNA: TGTGCCAGCAGTTTTGTAGGCTCACCCCTCCACTTT
CDR3 protein: CASSFVGSPLHF

J gene: TRBJ1-2
D gene: .
V gene: TRBV7-8
clone size: many
CDR3 DNA: TGTGCCAGCAGCTTCAGTACGGGCTATGGCTACACCTTC
CDR3 protein: CASSFSTGYGYTF

J gene: TRBJ1-5
D gene: .
V gene: TRBV11-2
clone size: few
CDR3 DNA: TGTGCCAGCAGCTACGACACGAATCAGCCCCAGCATTTT
CDR3 protein: CASSYDTNQPQHF

J gene: TRBJ1-2
D gene: TRBD1
V gene: TRBV12-3/TRBV12-4
clone size: .
CDR3 DNA: TGTGCCAGCAGTTCGGGACAGGGGGGTCACTATGGCTACACCTTC
CDR3 protein: CASSSGQGGHYGYTF

J gene: TRBJ2-5
D gene: .
V gene: TRBV7-7
clone size: few
CDR3 DNA: TGTGCTAGCAGCTTACAGAAAGGGAACCAAGAGACCCAGTACTTC
CDR3 protein: CASSLQKGNQETQYF

J gene: TRBJ1-4
D gene: .
V gene: TRBV6-1
clone size: few
CDR3 DNA: TGTGCCAGCAGTGAGGCTAAAAGACAAGGACTGTTTTTT
CDR3 protein: CASSEAKRQGLFF

J gene: TRBJ2-5
D gene: .
V gene: TRBV25-1
clone size: .
CDR3 DNA: TGTGCCAGCAGTGAAGGTGGTTCCCAGTACTTC
CDR3 protein: CASSEGGSQYF

J gene: TRBJ1-2
D gene: .
V gene: TRBV4-2
clone size: few
CDR3 DNA: TGTGCCAGCAGCCAAGATCCAACACCCTATGGCTACACCTTC
CDR3 protein: CASSQDPTPYGYTF